The 22 T cell receptor beta chains below come from one sample, sequenced in a study of blood T cell repertoires in COVID-19. TCRdb's table, derived via immunoSEQ multiplex PCR, lists solely in-frame clones and lacks some. The sample contains around 200,000 clones, roughly four fifths of which appear only once. The specimen sequenced was peripheral blood. The receptors come from a woman aged 40 to 49 with acute or convalescent COVID-19.

The genes are TRBV18 and TRBJ2-7, with TRBD1 identical over 9 bases. Germline-derived CDR1 and CDR2 are KGHSH and LQKENI. CDR3 length: 15 amino acids. With V trimmed by 8 bases and J by 2 bases, 10 bases remained unmatched. CDR3 region: CASQSTGGEAYEQYF. As DNA, the CDR3 is TGTGCCAGCCAATCAACAGGGGGCGAGGCCTACGAGCAGTACTTC. Supplemented by reference TRBV18 and TRBJ2-7, the full variable domain reads NAGVMQNPRHLVRRRGQEARLRCSPMKGHSHVYWYRQLPEEGLKFMVYLQKENIIDESGMPKERFSAEFPKEGPSILRIQQVVRGDSAAYFCASQSTGGEAYEQYFGPGTRLTVT.

Written as DNA, the CDR3 is TGCGCCAGCCTAAATCAGGGGGCAGGGGTTTTCTTT. This codes for CASLNQGAGVFF. The chain joins TRBV10-2 to TRBJ1-1; 8 positions match TRBD1. The CDR3 is 12 amino acids. V lost 8 bases, J lost 13 bases, and 12 bases stayed unmatched. Germline V gene sequence: CDR1 WSHSY, CDR2 SAAADI.

This rearrangement joins TRBV3-1 (or the pseudogene TRBV3-2) to TRBJ2-7; TRBD2 aligns across 10 bases. The junction had 10 bases not matched to a gene; V was cut back by 2 bases and J by 6 bases. Germline CDR1 is LGHDT and CDR2 is YNNKEL (reference sequence). The length of the CDR3 is 16 residues. The CDR3 nucleotides are TGTGCCAGCAGCCAACTTAGACTAGCGGGCGGCAGCGAGCAGTACTTC. It specifies CASSQLRLAGGSEQYF.

Only a few counts were recorded for this clone. The V gene is TRBV28, the J gene TRBJ2-7, with D maybe TRBD1 (5 bases). Germline assignment: CDR1 MDHEN and CDR2 SYDVKM. V lost 4 bases to trimming and J lost 1 base, with 14 bases between them. The CDR3 is 15 amino acids. The CDR3 region has the DNA TGTGCCAGCAGTTCCCGACAGTCTTCATCCTACGAGCAGTACTTC. Amino acids: CASSSRQSSSYEQYF. The whole variable domain, remainder taken from reference TRBV28 and TRBJ2-7, is DVKVTQSSRYLVKRTGEKVFLECVQDMDHENMFWYRQDPGLGLRLIYFSYDVKMKEKGDIPEGYSVSREKKERFSLILESASTNQTSMYLCASSSRQSSSYEQYFGPGTRLTVT.

This clone has only one observation. The genes are TRBV2 and TRBJ1-2; 10 nucleotides line up with TRBD1. Germline CDR1 SNHLY, CDR2 FYNNEI. V lost 6 bases, J lost 2 bases, and 3 bases stayed unmatched. This CDR3 contains 14 residues. The CDR3 sequence: CASSLGQGNYGYTF. Here the CDR3 DNA reads TGTGCCAGCAGCTTGGGACAGGGGAACTATGGCTACACCTTC.

V and J are TRBV2 and TRBJ2-3; a weak D match, TRBD1 (6 bases). V shed 5 bases and J shed 1 base, with 13 bases lying between them. CDR3 length: 15 amino acids. Per the germline V gene, CDR1 is SNHLY and CDR2 is FYNNEI. CDR3 in amino acids: CASSSTGKGTDTQYF. The CDR3 DNA sequence: TGTGCCAGCAGTTCTACAGGGAAGGGCACAGATACGCAGTATTTT.

The V call is TRBV28, the J call TRBJ1-1; D remains unclear. The CDR3 contains 14 residues. Germline lookup yields CDR1 MDHEN and CDR2 SYDVKM. V gave up 7 bases and J gave up 0 bases, with 12 bases separating them. Here the CDR3 reads CASTLGSLNTEAFF. CDR3 DNA sequence: TGTGCCAGCACCCTTGGCAGTTTGAACACTGAAGCTTTCTTT.

The rearrangement joins TRBV2 to TRBJ1-6, with 7 nucleotides matching TRBD1. This CDR3 is built from 15 residues. The J segment lost 7 bases and the V segment lost 2 bases, leaving 5 bases of the junction unmatched. Germline V CDR1 and CDR2: SNHLY, FYNNEI. The CDR3 bases are TGTGCCAGCAGTGAACAGGGGGGCGAAAATTCACCCCTCCACTTT. It is translated as CASSEQGGENSPLHF. The full variable domain, its missing parts supplied by reference TRBV2 and TRBJ1-6, is EPEVTQTPSHQVTQMGQEVILRCVPISNHLYFYWYRQILGQKVEFLVSFYNNEISEKSEIFDDQFSVERPDGSNFTLKIRSTKLEDSAMYFCASSEQGGENSPLHFGNGTRLTVT.

This clone was seen only a few times. DNA of the CDR3: TGTGCCAGCAGCTTAGAAACAACCGGGGAGCTGTTTTTT. Its translation: CASSLETTGELFF. The chain employs TRBV11-2 and TRBJ2-2; D call uncertain. The germline gives CDR1 SGHAT, CDR2 FQNNGV. V dropped 0 bases and J dropped 5 bases, with 4 bases sitting between them. The CDR3 has 13 amino acids.

V usage is TRBV2 and J usage is TRBJ2-5; 9 bases match TRBD1. Per the germline V gene, CDR1 is SNHLY and CDR2 is FYNNEI. V shed 8 bases, J shed 5 bases, and the junction held 15 bases outside the gene matches. The CDR3 is 16 residues long. CDR3 loop: CASAWDRERQGETQYF. CDR3 DNA: TGTGCCAGCGCCTGGGACAGGGAACGGCAAGGGGAGACCCAGTACTTC.

The chain employs TRBV2 and TRBJ2-3; TRBD1 agrees at 10 bases. In germline, CDR1 is SNHLY, CDR2 FYNNEI. CDR3 size: 15 residues. V shed 6 bases, J shed 4 bases, and the junction held 7 bases outside the gene matches. CDR3 in DNA: TGTGCCAGCAGGCGACCGGGACAGGGGTCAGATACGCAGTATTTT. Protein: CASRRPGQGSDTQYF.

The chain uses TRBV7-2 and TRBJ1-1; no definite D call. The CDR3 is made up of 13 amino acids. With 5 bases removed from V and 1 base from J, the gap between germline ends came to 8 bases. Germline lookup yields CDR1 SGHTA and CDR2 FQGNSA. CDR3 protein: CASSLDQNTEAFF. As DNA, the CDR3 is TGTGCCAGCAGCCTAGATCAGAACACTGAAGCTTTCTTT.

This rearrangement joins TRBV6-1 to TRBJ2-2, with TRBD2 matching 9 bases. This CDR3 contains 17 residues. Germline values: CDR1 MNHNS, CDR2 SASEGT. J gave up 0 bases and V 1 base, and 3 bases lay outside the gene matches. DNA of the CDR3: TGTGCCAGCAGTGAAGGCGGGGGGGCGGCGAACACCGGGGAGCTGTTTTTT. Its translation: CASSEGGGAANTGELFF.

V is TRBV7-9 and J is TRBJ2-3, with D uncertain. CDR1 is SEHNR and CDR2 is FQNEAQ in the germline V gene (reference sequence). V lost 3 bases, J lost 6 bases, and 7 bases lay in between. This CDR3 is built from 12 residues. This CDR3 is CASSFVRDTQYF. As DNA, the CDR3 is TGTGCCAGCAGCTTCGTCCGGGATACGCAGTATTTT.

The V and J genes are TRBV4-1 and TRBJ1-4, with D possibly TRBD1 on 5 matching bases. V lost 5 bases to trimming and J lost 4 bases, with 14 bases between them. This CDR3 has 15 amino acids. CDR1 and CDR2 from the germline V gene are MGHRA and YSYEKL. In DNA, the CDR3 is TGCGCCAGCAGCTCCTCAGGGTTGAATAATGAAAAACTGTTTTTT. This sequence encodes CASSSSGLNNEKLFF.

The chain carries TRBV7-6 and TRBJ2-1; D remains ambiguous. The V gene's germline CDR1 is SGHVS and CDR2 FNYEAQ. The CDR3 totals 14 residues. V gave up 5 bases and J gave up 5 bases, with 13 bases separating them. CDR3 in amino acids: CASSAVADNNEQFF. CDR3 coding DNA: TGTGCCAGCAGCGCCGTCGCGGATAACAATGAGCAGTTCTTC.

CDR3 coding DNA: TGTGCCAGCAGTTTCCTACAGAAGTATAATCAGCCCCAGCATTTT. Protein product: CASSFLQKYNQPQHF. The chain has TRBV28 and TRBJ1-5; D is unresolved. The CDR3 is made up of 15 amino acids. CDR1 is MDHEN, CDR2 SYDVKM, per germline. V lost 3 bases and J 4 bases, leaving 13 bases between the germline ends.

The J gene is TRBJ1-5, the V gene TRBV7-8, with D possibly TRBD1 on 6 matching bases. The CDR3 runs 15 residues. Trimming pared 5 bases from V and 5 bases from J, leaving 16 bases between. Germline V gene data show CDR1 as SGHVS and CDR2 as FQNEAQ. The chain's CDR3 is CASSPSRDIYQPQHF. The CDR3 DNA reads as TGTGCCAGCAGCCCGTCCCGGGACATCTATCAGCCCCAGCATTTT.

The J gene is TRBJ2-3, the V gene TRBV27; D is uncertain. The germline V gene has CDR1 MNHEY and CDR2 SMNVEV (reference sequence). The V and J ends lost 10 bases and 5 bases respectively, with 10 bases between them. The CDR3 consists of 11 residues. DNA of the CDR3: TGTGCCACTCCATGGCAAGATACGCAGTATTTT. Its translation: CATPWQDTQYF.

The gene calls are TRBV19 and TRBJ1-6; D is unresolved. Germline V gene sequence: CDR1 LNHDA, CDR2 SQIVND (reference sequence). V was cut by 6 bases and J by 6 bases, with 9 bases left in between. This CDR3 is 13 amino acids long. The CDR3 DNA reads TGTGCCAGTAGGGGCGAAGGTAATTCACCCCTCCACTTT. Its translation is CASRGEGNSPLHF.

The chain has TRBV5-6 and TRBJ2-3; no clear D. There are 16 residues in the CDR3. The germline CDR1 and CDR2 sequences are SGHDT and YYEEEE. The ends were cut back, 3 bases at V and 4 bases at J, with 18 bases in the middle. In DNA form, the CDR3 reads TGTGCCAGCAGCTCGATGCGGAACGGTGGAGCAGATACGCAGTATTTT. Its protein is CASSSMRNGGADTQYF.

The genes are TRBV28 and TRBJ2-2; 7 bases are shared with TRBD1. The trim removed 6 bases at V and 1 base at J, leaving 8 bases unmatched. Per germline, CDR1 MDHEN and CDR2 SYDVKM. The CDR3 sequence is 16 residues long. CDR3 amino acids: CASRDRDRGNTGELFF. The DNA of the CDR3 is TGTGCCAGCAGGGACCGGGACAGAGGGAACACCGGGGAGCTGTTTTTT.